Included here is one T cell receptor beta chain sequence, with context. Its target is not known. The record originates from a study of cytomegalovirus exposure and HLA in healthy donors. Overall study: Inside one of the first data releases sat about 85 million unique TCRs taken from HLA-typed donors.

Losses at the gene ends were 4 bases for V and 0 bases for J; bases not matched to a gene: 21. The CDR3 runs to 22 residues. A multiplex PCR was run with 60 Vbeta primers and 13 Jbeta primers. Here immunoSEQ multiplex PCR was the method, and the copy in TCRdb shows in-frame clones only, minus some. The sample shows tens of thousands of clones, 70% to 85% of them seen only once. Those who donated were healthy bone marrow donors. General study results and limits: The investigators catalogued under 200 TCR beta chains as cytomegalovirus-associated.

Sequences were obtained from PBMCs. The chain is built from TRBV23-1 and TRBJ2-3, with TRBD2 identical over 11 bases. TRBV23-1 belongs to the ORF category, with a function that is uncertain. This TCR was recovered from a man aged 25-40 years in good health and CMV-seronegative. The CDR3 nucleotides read TGCGCCAGCAGTCTTGGGCCTAGCGGGGGGCACAAACAAGATACTAGCACAGATACGCAGTATTTT. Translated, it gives CASSLGPSGGHKQDTSTDTQYF.